The 12 T cell receptor beta chains below were found in one sample sequenced in a study of cytotoxic CD8 clonotypes in ibrutinib-treated CLL. Produced via immunoSEQ multiplex PCR; TCRdb's table is partial and in-frame only. Of about 60,000 clones listed, 50% to 65% are singletons. The sample in question was PBMCs, obtained at disease progression, from a patient treated with ibrutinib. The receptors derive from a human donor with chronic lymphocytic leukemia.

This chain joins TRBV5-4 and TRBJ2-3; D is uncertain. Trimming took off 0 bases at V and 1 base at J, with 6 bases between the two ends. The V gene's germline CDR1 is SGHNT and CDR2 YYREEE (reference sequence). The CDR3 loop spans 14 amino acids. CDR3 amino acids: CASSLAEGTDTQYF. Here the CDR3 DNA reads TGTGCCAGCAGCTTGGCCGAGGGCACAGATACGCAGTATTTT.

The chain employs TRBV6-1 and TRBJ1-5, with D uncertain. The germline V and J ends were trimmed by 3 bases and 0 bases, with 6 bases remaining between them. This CDR3 comprises 14 residues. Per the germline V gene, CDR1 is MNHNS and CDR2 is SASEGT. CDR3 bases: TGTGCCAGCAGTGACAAGTTTAGCAATCAGCCCCAGCATTTT. Amino acids: CASSDKFSNQPQHF.

This chain links TRBV25-1 with TRBJ2-7; 8 nucleotides line up with TRBD2. This CDR3 comprises 14 residues. After removal of 1 base from V and 4 bases from J, the junction contained 3 bases not matched to a gene. In germline, CDR1 is MGHDK, CDR2 SYGVNS. The CDR3: CASSESGGRYEQYF. The CDR3 DNA sequence: TGTGCCAGCAGTGAATCGGGGGGGCGATACGAGCAGTACTTC.

This clone was found a few times. The chain is built from TRBV6-5 and TRBJ2-7; no clear D. The CDR3 is 15 residues long. The germline V and J ends were trimmed by 0 bases and 2 bases, with 11 bases remaining between them. CDR1 is MNHEY and CDR2 is SVGAGI in the germline V gene. CDR3 protein: CASSYSDGTTYEQYF. CDR3 sequence (DNA): TGTGCCAGCAGTTACTCGGACGGAACTACCTACGAGCAGTACTTC.

There are a few counts of this clone. One end of the junction varies from germline; a read error may be responsible. The chain has TRBV7-7 and TRBJ1-1; the D is unclear. CDR3 length equals 13 residues. Per germline, CDR1 SSHAT and CDR2 FNYEAQ (reference sequence). The CDR3: CASSPLLGAEAFF. CDR3 sequence (DNA): TGTGCTAGCAGCCCCCTTTTGGGTGCTGAAGCTTTCTTT.

The chain combines TRBV4-2 with TRBJ1-1; D may be TRBD1 (5 bases). The CDR3 runs 16 residues. Trimming pared 1 base from V and 0 bases from J, leaving 12 bases between. Looked up from germline, CDR1 is LGHNA and CDR2 is YNFKEQ. In DNA, the CDR3 is TGTGCCAGCAGCCAAGGTTACAGGTTCATGAACACTGAAGCTTTCTTT. Amino acid sequence: CASSQGYRFMNTEAFF.

The chain joins TRBV5-1 to TRBJ2-3; D is unresolved. The ends were cut back, 2 bases at V and 4 bases at J, with 2 bases in the middle. The germline V gene has CDR1 SGHRS and CDR2 YFSETQ. The CDR3 totals 11 residues. This CDR3 reads CASSFADTQYF. CDR3 coding DNA: TGCGCCAGCAGCTTTGCAGATACGCAGTATTTT.

The rearrangement uses TRBV5-4 and TRBJ2-5; D is unresolved. This CDR3 has 16 residues. Trimming stripped 0 bases from V and 1 base from J, with 13 bases between. Germline V gene data show CDR1 as SGHNT and CDR2 as YYREEE (reference sequence). CDR3 amino acids: CASSLGSPHTQETQYF. CDR3 DNA: TGTGCCAGCAGCTTGGGCTCCCCTCACACCCAAGAGACCCAGTACTTC. Complete variable domain (other parts from reference TRBV5-4 and TRBJ2-5): ETGVTQSPTHLIKTRGQQVTLRCSSQSGHNTVSWYQQALGQGPQFIFQYYREEENGRGNFPPRFSGLQFPNYSSELNVNALELDDSALYLCASSLGSPHTQETQYFGPGTRLLVL.

With regard to this clone: Its ends do not fully match the called genes, so a read error is possible. V and J are TRBV5-1 and TRBJ1-3; 8 nucleotides line up with TRBD1. This CDR3 has 14 residues. CDR1 is SGHRS, CDR2 YFSETQ, per germline. This CDR3 reads CASSLDREENTIYF. As DNA, the CDR3 is TGCGCCAGCAGTTTGGACAGGGAGGAAAACACCATATATTTT. Variable domain in full (rest from reference TRBV5-1 and TRBJ1-3): KAGVTQTPRYLIKTRGQQVTLSCSPISGHRSVSWYQQTPGQGLQFLFEYFSETQRNKGNFPGRFSGRQFSNSRSEMNVSTLELGDSALYLCASSLDREENTIYFGEGSWLTVV.

The CDR3 sequence: CASSLGEGYYGYTF. In DNA form, the CDR3 reads TGTGCCAGCAGTTTGGGGGAGGGTTACTATGGCTACACCTTC. This chain joins TRBV28 and TRBJ1-2; tentatively, D is TRBD1 (5 bases). This CDR3 region has 14 residues. Germline-derived CDR1 and CDR2 are MDHEN and SYDVKM. The V end lost 3 bases, the J end lost 3 bases, and 11 bases lay between the germline ends.

The sample holds a few counts of this clone. This chain links TRBV27 with TRBJ1-1, with TRBD1 matching over 11 bases. This CDR3 is 15 amino acids long. The ends lost 6 bases at V and 4 bases at J; junction bases unmatched: 7. Germline CDR1 MNHEY, CDR2 SMNVEV (reference sequence). CDR3 in amino acids: CASRGWDRGGTEAFF. The DNA of the CDR3 is TGTGCCAGCAGAGGCTGGGACAGGGGGGGCACTGAAGCTTTCTTT.

The V and J genes are TRBV19 and TRBJ2-5; the match to TRBD1 covers 11 bases. Germline CDR1 and CDR2: LNHDA and SQIVND (reference sequence). The CDR3 has 15 residues. V lost 11 bases and J lost 4; bases outside the gene matches: 12. The chain's CDR3 is CACQRRTGGRETQYF. The CDR3, as DNA: TGTGCCTGCCAACGACGGACAGGGGGCAGAGAGACCCAGTACTTC.